This T cell receptor (beta chain) originates from a study of Ad26.COV2.S vaccination and SARS-CoV-2 variants. Turning to the study itself: In the study, Ad26.COV2.S was injected intramuscularly once, or twice 56 days apart.

This clone appeared once. Profiling relied on immunoSEQ multiplex PCR, and the TCRdb table lists in-frame clones only, not all of them. The sample has hundreds of thousands of clones, around four fifths seen once; the top ten hold about 7.4%. Noted treatment: 19 received Ad26.COV2.S at low or high dose, single or two shots; five or six received placebo; per-sample allocation not given. At day 63 after the first vaccine or placebo injection, samples were drawn. This receptor was taken from a person aged 18-65 years who received the Ad26.COV2.S COVID-19 vaccine or a placebo. The sequencing used peripheral blood, collected in a trial of Ad26.COV2.S vaccine versus placebo.

CDR3 amino acids: CASSDTSSYEQYF. The CDR3 bases are TGCGCCAGCTCGGACACGAGCTCCTACGAGCAGTACTTC. V and J are TRBV10-1 and TRBJ2-7; the D gene is possibly TRBD1 (5 bases). V was shortened by 8 bases and J by 0 bases, with 11 bases between the two germline ends. The germline CDR1 and CDR2 sequences are WNHNN and SYGVQD (reference sequence). The CDR3 spans 13 residues.